These T cell receptor beta chains were read from a single sample in a study of patients and donors after allogeneic stem cell transplantation. TCRdb passed the RT-PCR reads through MiXCR, listing each CDR3 protein once. The sample has 100,000 to 130,000 distinct CDR3 sequences, around 33% seen once; the top ten hold around 27%. The source material was blood, either unsorted or a sorted T cell fraction (not recorded which). The receptors shown here come from a human donor who was either an allogeneic HSCT recipient or a stem cell or donor lymphocyte infusion donor (not recorded which). It is not recorded whose cells these are; they may come from a transplant donor. CDR3s include the opening cysteine and the closing phenylalanine or tryptophan. The D gene is left open where the match is weak. Size is omitted from some rows. Given values are once, few, many or a class for expanded clones.

clone size: few
J gene: TRBJ1-2
D gene: TRBD1
V gene: TRBV28
CDR3 length: 14
CDR3 protein: CASSKDRVAYGYTF
CDR3 DNA: TGTGCCAGCAGTAAGGACAGGGTGGCCTATGGCTACACCTTC

clone size: few
J gene: TRBJ1-4
D gene: TRBD1
V gene: TRBV2
CDR3 length: 16
CDR3 protein: CASSLQGAPAFEKLFF
CDR3 DNA: TGTGCCAGCAGTCTACAGGGGGCGCCGGCTTTCGAAAAACTGTTTTTT

clone size: .
J gene: TRBJ2-7
D gene: .
V gene: TRBV5-1
CDR3 length: 12
CDR3 protein: CASSLGPHEQYF
CDR3 DNA: TGCGCCAGCAGCTTGGGTCCCCACGAGCAGTACTTC

clone size: few
J gene: TRBJ1-1
D gene: .
V gene: TRBV12-3/TRBV12-4
CDR3 length: 13
CDR3 protein: CASNHGGNTEAFF
CDR3 DNA: TGTGCCAGCAACCACGGAGGGAACACTGAAGCTTTCTTT

clone size: .
J gene: TRBJ1-5
D gene: .
V gene: TRBV6-5
CDR3 length: 18
CDR3 protein: CASSPLGVGGMRNQPQHF
CDR3 DNA: TGTGCCAGCAGCCCACTAGGGGTGGGGGGGATGCGCAATCAGCCCCAGCATTTT

clone size: .
J gene: TRBJ2-7
D gene: TRBD2
V gene: TRBV10-3
CDR3 length: 13
CDR3 protein: CAISAGLADKQYF
CDR3 DNA: TGTGCCATCAGCGCCGGACTAGCGGATAAGCAGTACTTC

clone size: many
J gene: TRBJ1-1
D gene: .
V gene: TRBV12-3/TRBV12-4
CDR3 length: 15
CDR3 protein: CASSDSWDRNTEAFF
CDR3 DNA: TGTGCCAGCAGTGACTCCTGGGATCGGAACACTGAAGCTTTCTTT

clone size: .
J gene: TRBJ2-3
D gene: .
V gene: TRBV2
CDR3 length: 15
CDR3 protein: CASSEGGPNGDTQYF
CDR3 DNA: TGTGCCAGCAGTGAAGGGGGCCCAAACGGGGATACGCAGTATTTT

clone size: .
J gene: TRBJ2-1
D gene: .
V gene: TRBV15
CDR3 length: 14
CDR3 protein: CATKLFRGDNEQFF
CDR3 DNA: TGTGCCACCAAACTCTTCAGGGGAGACAATGAGCAGTTCTTC

clone size: few
J gene: TRBJ1-3
D gene: .
V gene: TRBV20-1
CDR3 length: 13
CDR3 protein: CSASRDHRNTIYF
CDR3 DNA: TGCAGTGCTAGTAGGGACCATAGAAACACCATATATTTT

clone size: .
J gene: TRBJ2-3
D gene: .
V gene: TRBV12-5
CDR3 length: 15
CDR3 protein: CASAQGRGYADTQYF
CDR3 DNA: TGTGCTAGTGCCCAGGGGCGAGGCTATGCGGATACGCAGTATTTT

clone size: many
J gene: TRBJ1-6
D gene: .
V gene: TRBV7-2
CDR3 length: 12
CDR3 protein: CASSFGGSPLHF
CDR3 DNA: TGTGCCAGCAGCTTTGGGGGATCACCCCTCCACTTT

clone size: few
J gene: TRBJ1-1
D gene: .
V gene: TRBV5-5
CDR3 length: 15
CDR3 protein: CASSPILIVGVEAFF
CDR3 DNA: TGTGCCAGCAGCCCGATTTTGATTGTAGGGGTTGAAGCTTTCTTT

clone size: few
J gene: TRBJ2-5
D gene: .
V gene: TRBV28
CDR3 length: 14
CDR3 protein: CASSLGQIIETQYF
CDR3 DNA: TGTGCCAGCAGTTTAGGACAGATAATTGAGACCCAGTACTTC

clone size: few
J gene: TRBJ2-4
D gene: .
V gene: TRBV18
CDR3 length: 15
CDR3 protein: CASSPDGGWLDIQYF
CDR3 DNA: TGTGCCAGCTCACCGGATGGGGGCTGGTTAGACATTCAGTACTTC

clone size: .
J gene: TRBJ1-5
D gene: .
V gene: TRBV24-1
CDR3 length: 13
CDR3 protein: CATSDFGGGPQHF
CDR3 DNA: TGTGCCACCAGTGATTTTGGGGGGGGGCCCCAGCATTTT

clone size: .
J gene: TRBJ1-1
D gene: .
V gene: TRBV28
CDR3 length: 14
CDR3 protein: CASSTGGWGTEAFF
CDR3 DNA: TGTGCCAGCAGTACCGGGGGGTGGGGCACTGAAGCTTTCTTT

clone size: .
J gene: TRBJ2-2
D gene: .
V gene: TRBV6-5
CDR3 length: 15
CDR3 protein: CASSYSFQITGELFF
CDR3 DNA: TGTGCCAGCAGTTACTCGTTCCAGATCACCGGGGAGCTGTTTTTT

clone size: .
J gene: TRBJ2-2
D gene: .
V gene: TRBV20-1
CDR3 length: 16
CDR3 protein: CSAIWLLTDDTGELFF
CDR3 DNA: TGCAGTGCGATTTGGTTGCTGACAGACGACACCGGGGAGCTGTTTTTT

clone size: few
J gene: TRBJ2-4
D gene: .
V gene: TRBV29-1
CDR3 length: 14
CDR3 protein: CSVQPQVGKNIQYF
CDR3 DNA: TGCAGCGTCCAACCGCAGGTGGGGAAAAACATTCAGTACTTC

clone size: .
J gene: TRBJ1-4
D gene: .
V gene: TRBV5-1
CDR3 length: 14
CDR3 protein: CASRTGWKNEKLFF
CDR3 DNA: TGCGCCAGCAGGACGGGATGGAAAAATGAAAAACTGTTTTTT

clone size: many
J gene: TRBJ1-2
D gene: .
V gene: TRBV12-3/TRBV12-4
CDR3 length: 15
CDR3 protein: CASSIRDPPAGGYTF
CDR3 DNA: TGTGCCAGCAGTATCCGGGACCCACCCGCTGGTGGCTACACCTTC

clone size: .
J gene: TRBJ2-7
D gene: .
V gene: TRBV7-9
CDR3 length: 13
CDR3 protein: CASSPGFSYEQYF
CDR3 DNA: TGTGCCAGCAGCCCCGGGTTCTCCTACGAGCAGTACTTC

clone size: medium-sized
J gene: TRBJ1-1
D gene: .
V gene: TRBV4-3
CDR3 length: 13
CDR3 protein: CASSPDQNTEAFF
CDR3 DNA: TGCGCCAGCAGCCCTGATCAGAACACTGAAGCTTTCTTT

clone size: few
J gene: TRBJ1-2
D gene: TRBD1
V gene: TRBV3-1
CDR3 length: 16
CDR3 protein: CASSQGQGMGNYGYTF
CDR3 DNA: TGTGCCAGCAGCCAAGGACAGGGGATGGGAAACTATGGCTACACCTTC

clone size: few
J gene: TRBJ2-4
D gene: .
V gene: TRBV11-1
CDR3 length: 13
CDR3 protein: CASSLRQKGIQYF
CDR3 DNA: TGTGCCAGCAGCTTACGACAGAAGGGCATTCAGTACTTC

clone size: few
J gene: TRBJ1-1
D gene: .
V gene: TRBV3-2
CDR3 length: 20
CDR3 protein: CASSQDLIGELQGESTEAFF
CDR3 DNA: TGTGCCAGCAGCCAAGATCTGATCGGGGAACTACAGGGGGAGAGCACTGAAGCTTTCTTT

clone size: .
J gene: TRBJ2-1
D gene: TRBD2
V gene: TRBV6-6
CDR3 length: 16
CDR3 protein: CASSYPTSGRANEQFF
CDR3 DNA: TGTGCCAGCAGTTACCCCACTAGCGGGAGGGCCAATGAGCAGTTCTTC

clone size: .
J gene: TRBJ1-6
D gene: TRBD1
V gene: TRBV7-8
CDR3 length: 17
CDR3 protein: CASSSPGTAFYNSPLHF
CDR3 DNA: TGTGCCAGCAGCTCCCCCGGGACAGCTTTTTATAATTCACCCCTCCACTTT

clone size: .
J gene: TRBJ2-7
D gene: .
V gene: TRBV20-1
CDR3 length: 13
CDR3 protein: CSAWERNPYEQYF
CDR3 DNA: TGCAGTGCTTGGGAGCGGAACCCCTACGAGCAGTACTTC

clone size: few
J gene: TRBJ1-5
D gene: TRBD1
V gene: TRBV6-5
CDR3 length: 16
CDR3 protein: CASSRGTGLEGQPQHF
CDR3 DNA: TGTGCCAGCAGTCGCGGGACAGGGTTGGAAGGTCAGCCCCAGCATTTT

clone size: .
J gene: TRBJ1-1
D gene: .
V gene: TRBV28
CDR3 length: 15
CDR3 protein: CASRPTQGRGTEAFF
CDR3 DNA: TGTGCCAGCAGACCTACCCAGGGGAGGGGGACTGAAGCTTTCTTT

clone size: few
J gene: TRBJ1-1
D gene: TRBD1
V gene: TRBV20-1
CDR3 length: 14
CDR3 protein: CSARRDSSGTEAFF
CDR3 DNA: TGCAGTGCTAGGAGGGACAGCTCTGGGACTGAAGCTTTCTTT

clone size: .
J gene: TRBJ2-2
D gene: .
V gene: TRBV19
CDR3 length: 15
CDR3 protein: CASTIPGPNTGELFF
CDR3 DNA: TGTGCCAGTACCATCCCAGGGCCCAACACCGGGGAGCTGTTTTTT

clone size: .
J gene: TRBJ2-1
D gene: .
V gene: TRBV16
CDR3 length: 14
CDR3 protein: CASSLRDGYNEQFF
CDR3 DNA: TGTGCCAGCAGTCTCCGGGACGGATACAATGAGCAGTTCTTC

clone size: .
J gene: TRBJ2-5
D gene: TRBD2
V gene: TRBV10-3
CDR3 length: 14
CDR3 protein: CAISARLAGETQYF
CDR3 DNA: TGTGCCATCAGTGCAAGACTAGCCGGGGAGACCCAGTACTTC

clone size: few
J gene: TRBJ1-2
D gene: .
V gene: TRBV29-1
CDR3 length: 13
CDR3 protein: CSVTLLRENGYTF
CDR3 DNA: TGCAGCGTAACCCTTCTGAGGGAAAATGGCTACACCTTC